The next 8 T cell receptor beta chains were all read from a single sample in a study of cytomegalovirus exposure and HLA in healthy donors (dated by TCRdb to about 2017). Preparation of the library involved the immunoSEQ multiplex PCR assay. A mixture of 60 forward primers for TCR Vbeta segments and 13 reverse primers for TCR Jbeta segments was used in the multiplex PCR. TCRdb re-hosts the immuneACCESS table, in-frame sequences only. Its copies lack some clones; in the studies checked, an unresolved V gene accounts for under half of them, and the cause for the rest is not known. This sample has 45,000 to 65,000 clones in its table, and approximately 73% of those were observed once. The ten largest clones add up to around 3.1% of the sample. The material sequenced was PBMCs. Source of these receptors: a man in his late teens or twenties in good health and CMV-seronegative.

The V and J genes are TRBV29-1 and TRBJ1-1, with 9 nucleotides matching TRBD1. CDR1 is SQVTM, CDR2 ANQGSEA, per germline. The CDR3 contains 17 residues. J gave up 0 bases and V 6 bases, and 14 bases lay outside the gene matches. CDR3 amino acids: CSVEPGQGFIMNTEAFF. For the CDR3, the DNA is TGCAGCGTCGAACCGGGACAGGGATTCATCATGAACACTGAAGCTTTCTTT.

The CDR3 protein is CASSLDFGQPQHF. In DNA, the CDR3 is TGTGCCAGCAGTTTAGATTTTGGCCAGCCCCAGCATTTT. The chain couples TRBV28 to TRBJ1-5, with no clear D. Germline V gives CDR1 MDHEN, CDR2 SYDVKM. V lost 2 bases and J 7 bases, leaving 9 bases between the germline ends. This CDR3 comprises 13 residues.

For the CDR3, the DNA is TGTGCCAGCAGCCACACAGGGGCCCTCCACTTT. It codes for CASSHTGALHF. The chain carries TRBV6-6 and TRBJ1-6, with 7 nucleotides matching TRBD1. The germline V gene has CDR1 MNHNY and CDR2 SVGAGI (reference sequence). This CDR3 has 11 residues. The J segment lost 14 bases and the V segment lost 6 bases, leaving 4 bases of the junction unmatched.

This chain links TRBV11-3 with TRBJ1-1; tentative D call: TRBD1 (5 bases). V lost 0 bases, J lost 7 bases, and 9 bases lay in between. This CDR3 is built from 13 residues. The V gene's germline CDR1 is SGHNT and CDR2 YENEEA. In nucleotides, the CDR3 is TGTGCCAGCAGCTTAGAGCAGGGAAGTGAAGCTTTCTTT. It is translated as CASSLEQGSEAFF.

This chain links TRBV6-5 with TRBJ2-2; 11 positions agree with TRBD2. The CDR3 is 13 amino acids. The germline gives CDR1 MNHEY, CDR2 SVGAGI. The junction had 0 bases not matched to a gene; V was cut back by 6 bases and J by 6 bases. The CDR3 here is CASRLAGAGELFF. DNA of the CDR3: TGTGCCAGCAGACTAGCGGGAGCCGGGGAGCTGTTTTTT.

The chain is built from TRBV6-5 and TRBJ2-1, with D hard to call. V was pared by 6 bases and J by 3 bases, with 3 bases between. The CDR3 covers 11 residues. In germline, CDR1 is MNHEY, CDR2 SVGAGI. The CDR3 DNA reads TGTGCCAGCAGCCTCTACAATGAGCAGTTCTTC. Protein: CASSLYNEQFF.

The V and J genes are TRBV6-1 and TRBJ1-1; possibly TRBD1 for D (5 bases). Per germline, CDR1 MNHNS and CDR2 SASEGT. The V and J ends lost 3 bases and 8 bases respectively, with 13 bases between them. CDR3 length: 13 residues. The CDR3 DNA reads as TGTGCCAGCAGTGACCCCTTACGGACAGAAGCTTTCTTT. This sequence encodes CASSDPLRTEAFF.

This clone was recorded only once. The gene calls are TRBV2 and TRBJ2-6; D gene ambiguous. The CDR3 runs to 11 residues. Germline CDR1 is SNHLY and CDR2 is FYNNEI. Trimming stripped 8 bases from V and 7 bases from J, with 6 bases between. The CDR3 nucleotides are TGTGCCAGCCTTTTAGCCAACGTCCTGACTTTC. It codes for CASLLANVLTF.